The entry below gives a single TCR beta chain sequence along with its context. The source of the sample is a study of blood T cell repertoires in COVID-19. Study at large: Some COVID-19 samples were acute and others convalescent; all came from the United States, Italy and Spain. PBMCs, B-cell-depleted T cells, or T cells were the source of the cDNA or gDNA that made up the material.

Per the study methods: Scientists estimated how many nucleated cells there were by amplifying reference gene primers. Profiling relied on immunoSEQ multiplex PCR, and the TCRdb table lists in-frame clones only, not all of them. V and J calls and clone size follow that table, whereas D and trimming were derived from the DNA. The data hold approximately 200,000 clones, with 88% observed a single time. V lost 3 bases, J lost 3 bases, and 3 bases stayed unmatched. The CDR3 totals 13 residues. CDR1 GTSNPN and CDR2 SVGIG come from the germline V gene (reference sequence). Material: peripheral blood. The genes are TRBV30 and TRBJ2-7; 9 bases fit TRBD1. The clonotype was recovered from a woman aged 55-69 years with acute or convalescent COVID-19. The CDR3 loop reads CAWSKGQGYEQYF. The CDR3 coding sequence is TGTGCCTGGAGCAAGGGACAGGGCTACGAGCAGTACTTC. Filled out from reference TRBV30 and TRBJ2-7, the complete variable domain reads SQTIHQWPATLVQPVGSPLSLECTVEGTSNPNLYWYRQAAGRGLQLLFYSVGIGQISSEVPQNLSASRPQDRQFILSSKKLLLSDSGFYLCAWSKGQGYEQYFGPGTRLTVT.